The 20 T cell receptor beta chains below come from one sample, sequenced in a study of shared T cell receptors in the human thymus. Only in-frame clones appear in the TCRdb table, and some are missing; sequencing was by immunoSEQ multiplex PCR. The sample yields around 340,000 clones, 95% seen once. The specimen was thymocytes. These receptors all come from a human donor.

This rearrangement joins TRBV4-1 to TRBJ1-4; D is uncertain. Trimming took 0 bases from V and 8 from J, leaving 13 bases between them. This CDR3 spans 15 amino acids. The germline V gene encodes CDR1 MGHRA and CDR2 YSYEKL. CDR3 sequence reads: CASSQDRREGEKLFF. The CDR3 coding sequence is TGCGCCAGCAGCCAAGACCGCCGGGAGGGCGAAAAACTGTTTTTT.

The chain has TRBV12-5 and TRBJ2-1; maybe TRBD1 (6 bases). V was clipped by 6 bases and J by 6 bases, with 24 bases between them. The CDR3 spans 17 residues. The germline gives CDR1 LGHNT, CDR2 FRNRAP. DNA of the CDR3: TGTGCTAGTGGAGCACAGGGTCTGGGAATGGGCTCCAATGAGCAGTTCTTC. It codes for CASGAQGLGMGSNEQFF. The full variable domain, completed using reference TRBV12-5 and TRBJ2-1, is DARVTQTPRHKVTEMGQEVTMRCQPILGHNTVFWYRQTMMQGLELLAYFRNRAPLDDSGMPKDRFSAEMPDATLATLKIQPSEPRDSAVYFCASGAQGLGMGSNEQFFGPGTRLTVL.

J is TRBJ2-3 and V is TRBV7-6; weak D call: TRBD2 (6 bases). With 1 base removed from V and 0 bases from J, the gap between germline ends came to 8 bases. This CDR3 is 15 amino acids long. CDR1 and CDR2 (germline): SGHVS, FNYEAQ. In DNA, the CDR3 is TGTGCCAGCAGCTTAGTTGGGGGGAGCACAGATACGCAGTATTTT. It specifies CASSLVGGSTDTQYF.

The CDR3 is CASSPRTGKYEQYF. Here the CDR3 DNA reads TGTGCCAGCAGCCCCCGGACAGGGAAGTACGAGCAGTACTTC. The chain recombines TRBV5-6 with TRBJ2-7; 8 nucleotides line up with TRBD1. V gave up 4 bases and J gave up 4 bases; unmatched junction bases: 7. The CDR3 loop spans 14 amino acids. Germline-derived CDR1 and CDR2 are SGHDT and YYEEEE.

This chain uses TRBV6-5 with TRBJ1-3; D is perhaps TRBD1 (6 bases). The CDR3 loop spans 16 amino acids. Germline V gene sequence: CDR1 MNHEY, CDR2 SVGAGI. Trimming took 1 base from V and 8 from J, leaving 18 bases between them. The CDR3 bases are TGTGCCAGCAGTTACTTAAAAGGGGGTACGGGACACACCATATATTTT. Translated: CASSYLKGGTGHTIYF.

The V and J genes are TRBV28 and TRBJ2-1; D gene unclear. Germline values: CDR1 MDHEN, CDR2 SYDVKM. Deletions cut 8 bases from V and 2 bases from J, with 13 bases between. The CDR3 covers 14 residues. CDR3 in amino acids: CASRRSSPYNEQFF. In DNA, the CDR3 is TGTGCCAGCCGCCGAAGTAGCCCCTACAATGAGCAGTTCTTC.

J is TRBJ1-1 and V is TRBV7-2, with 7 bases that match TRBD1. The CDR3 length is 15 residues. Unmatched junction bases numbered 5, after V lost 1 base and J lost 3 bases. Per germline, CDR1 SGHTA and CDR2 FQGNSA. CDR3 coding DNA: TGTGCCAGCAGCTTAGAGCGGGACAGCTACACTGAAGCTTTCTTT. This codes for CASSLERDSYTEAFF.

CDR3 bases: TGTGCCAGCAGGGACACGGGAATTAGGATCGCAGATACGCAGTATTTT. Translated: CASRDTGIRIADTQYF. The V gene is TRBV27, the J gene TRBJ2-3; D possibly uses TRBD1 or TRBD2 (5 bases each). V lost 6 bases and J lost 4, with 20 bases in between. Germline loops: CDR1 MNHEY, CDR2 SMNVEV (reference sequence). The CDR3 is made up of 16 amino acids.

The chain recombines TRBV27 with TRBJ2-7, with D unclear. V lost 6 bases, J lost 2 bases, and 11 bases lay in between. Germline CDR1 is MNHEY and CDR2 is SMNVEV (reference sequence). This CDR3 contains 13 residues. The CDR3 DNA reads as TGTGCCAGCAGGAACAGTGATACCTACGAGCAGTACTTC. This encodes CASRNSDTYEQYF.

This chain connects TRBV4-2 to TRBJ1-3; D is ambiguous. The ends were cut back, 3 bases at V and 0 bases at J, with 12 bases in the middle. Germline loops: CDR1 LGHNA, CDR2 YNFKEQ. This CDR3 is 16 amino acids long. The CDR3: CASSQDFKPSGNTIYF. In nucleotides, the CDR3 is TGTGCCAGCAGCCAGGATTTTAAGCCCTCTGGAAACACCATATATTTT.

The V and J genes are TRBV2 and TRBJ2-3; 12 bases match TRBD2. The CDR3 has 16 amino acids. The germline V gene has CDR1 SNHLY and CDR2 FYNNEI. J lost 2 bases, V lost 8 bases, and 8 bases had no gene match. CDR3 in DNA: TGTGCCAGCTGCCCGACTAGCGGGAGAACCACAGATACGCAGTATTTT. This codes for CASCPTSGRTTDTQYF. Complete variable domain (other parts from reference TRBV2 and TRBJ2-3): EPEVTQTPSHQVTQMGQEVILRCVPISNHLYFYWYRQILGQKVEFLVSFYNNEISEKSEIFDDQFSVERPDGSNFTLKIRSTKLEDSAMYFCASCPTSGRTTDTQYFGPGTRLTVL.

This chain links TRBV27 with TRBJ1-2; D might be TRBD1 (6 bases). Germline V gene sequence: CDR1 MNHEY, CDR2 SMNVEV (reference sequence). The CDR3 consists of 15 residues. V was trimmed by 9 bases and J by 1 base, leaving 18 bases between them. CDR3 nucleotide sequence: TGTGCCAGTCGAACTTTATACAGGGATAACTATGGCTACACCTTC. Translation: CASRTLYRDNYGYTF.

This chain joins TRBV28 and TRBJ1-2; 8 bases match TRBD1. This CDR3 comprises 16 residues. The ends lost 5 bases at V and 3 bases at J; junction bases unmatched: 11. Per germline, CDR1 MDHEN and CDR2 SYDVKM. The DNA for the CDR3 is TGTGCCAGCAGTCCCTATCACAGGGGGTACGACTATGGCTACACCTTC. Encoded protein: CASSPYHRGYDYGYTF.

The genes are TRBV7-2 and TRBJ2-7, with D maybe TRBD2 (6 bases). Germline CDR1 is SGHTA and CDR2 is FQGNSA. V lost 7 bases to trimming and J lost 0 bases, with 28 bases between them. The CDR3 covers 19 residues. CDR3 sequence (DNA): TGTGCCAGCACCTACCGCAGGAGGGAGGTACCGCCTAGCTCCTACGAGCAGTACTTC. It translates to CASTYRRREVPPSSYEQYF. Full variable domain (rest looked up from reference TRBV7-2 and TRBJ2-7): GAGVSQSPSNKVTEKGKDVELRCDPISGHTALYWYRQSLGQGLEFLIYFQGNSAPDKSGLPSDRFSAERTGGSVSTLTIQRTQQEDSAVYLCASTYRRREVPPSSYEQYFGPGTRLTVT.

This sequence joins TRBV9 and TRBJ2-3; 7 bases match TRBD2. Germline assignment: CDR1 SGDLS and CDR2 YYNGEE. The V segment lost 3 bases and the J segment 1 base; nucleotides outside the gene matches: 11. There are 17 residues in the CDR3. CDR3 loop: CASSATGAGERTDTQYF. CDR3 DNA sequence: TGTGCCAGCAGCGCGACTGGTGCGGGAGAGCGCACAGATACGCAGTATTTT.

The chain carries TRBV28 and TRBJ1-5; possible D gene TRBD1, 6 bases. In germline, CDR1 is MDHEN, CDR2 SYDVKM. The CDR3 runs to 14 residues. V was clipped by 6 bases and J by 6 bases, with 15 bases between them. CDR3 protein: CASSLLGGGQPQHF. The CDR3 DNA reads TGTGCCAGCAGCCTGCTGGGGGGCGGTCAGCCCCAGCATTTT.

V gene TRBV30 combines with J gene TRBJ2-7, with TRBD2 identical over 9 bases. Germline loops: CDR1 GTSNPN, CDR2 SVGIG (reference sequence). V shed 2 bases, J shed 0 bases, and the junction held 17 bases outside the gene matches. The CDR3 runs 19 residues. CDR3 in DNA: TGTGCCTGGAGTTTCACCGTTATCCGCACTAGCGGGCGCTCCTACGAGCAGTACTTC. Its protein product is CAWSFTVIRTSGRSYEQYF.

The V call is TRBV4-1, the J call TRBJ2-2, with 15 bases matching TRBD2. After removal of 0 bases from V and 6 bases from J, the junction contained 2 bases not matched to a gene. The germline gives CDR1 MGHRA, CDR2 YSYEKL. The CDR3 length is 17 residues. The CDR3 region has the DNA TGCGCCAGCAGCCAAGAAGGACTAGCGGGAGGGCCCGGGGAGCTGTTTTTT. It yields the protein CASSQEGLAGGPGELFF.

Note on this clone: The junction departs from the called germline gene at one end, perhaps through a read error. The chain links TRBV2 to TRBJ2-2; a weak D match, TRBD1 (6 bases). Germline V gene data show CDR1 as SNHLY and CDR2 as FYNNEI. The CDR3 has 17 residues. The CDR3 sequence is CASSEYLGQRNTGEPFF. CDR3 coding DNA: TGTGCCAGCAGTGAATATTTGGGACAACGAAACACCGGGGAGCCGTTTTTT.

The table lists this clone with a count of one. The rearrangement links TRBV5-1 to TRBJ1-1, with no clear D. Germline CDR1 SGHRS, CDR2 YFSETQ. The CDR3 consists of 16 residues. Trimming cost V 0 bases and J 1 base, with 13 bases left between them. This CDR3 reads CASSLEPPNSNTEAFF. The CDR3, as DNA: TGCGCCAGCAGCTTGGAACCCCCCAATTCGAACACTGAAGCTTTCTTT.